This is a list of T cell receptor beta chains from one sample in a study of T cell responses to AZD1222 COVID-19 vaccine. Data came from immunoSEQ multiplex PCR; TCRdb stores just in-frame clones and leaves some out. Among 100,000 to 150,000 clones listed, roughly 88% were seen once. Material: peripheral blood, obtained on day 0 of AZD1222 vaccination. These receptors were collected from an adult in good health. Both conserved end residues are part of each CDR3. The D gene is left open where the match is weak. Rows may omit the clone size; those that give it use once, few, many or a size class.

size	J	D	V	CDR3	DNA
once	TRBJ1-2	-	TRBV19	CASSKGGDGYTF	TGTGCCAGTAGTAAGGGGGGCGATGGCTACACCTTC
-	TRBJ1-5	-	TRBV6-2/TRBV6-3	CASSQGGASNQPQHF	TGTGCCAGCAGTCAGGGAGGGGCCAGCAATCAGCCCCAGCATTTT
-	TRBJ1-2	-	TRBV7-8	CASSPNLNYGYTF	TGTGCCAGCAGCCCAAATCTGAACTATGGCTACACCTTC
-	TRBJ1-1	TRBD1	TRBV6-2/TRBV6-3	CASSDRGLSTEAFF	TGTGCCAGCAGCGACAGGGGTCTTTCCACTGAAGCTTTCTTT
-	TRBJ1-2	TRBD1	TRBV18	CASSPASFTGTGYAYGYTF	TGTGCCAGCTCACCAGCTTCATTTACCGGGACAGGGTATGCTTATGGCTACACCTTC
-	TRBJ2-7	TRBD1	TRBV11-2	CASSLGTGGAYEQYF	TGTGCCAGCAGCTTAGGGACAGGGGGCGCGTACGAGCAGTACTTC
few	TRBJ1-2	-	TRBV28	CASSLGGYGYTF	TGTGCCAGCAGTTTGGGTGGCTATGGCTACACCTTC
once	TRBJ1-3	-	TRBV27	CASSLSAGGNTIYF	TGTGCCAGCAGTTTATCAGCCGGTGGAAACACCATATATTTT
-	TRBJ1-1	TRBD1	TRBV30	CAWSHGLGGRNTEAFF	TGTGCCTGGAGTCACGGGTTAGGGGGCCGGAACACTGAAGCTTTCTTT
-	TRBJ1-2	-	TRBV28	CASSALLDGYTF	TGTGCCAGCAGCGCACTGTTAGATGGCTACACCTTC
-	TRBJ2-3	TRBD1	TRBV9	CASSVSFRSDRNRDRDTDTQYF	TGTGCCAGCAGCGTCAGCTTTCGGTCGGATAGGAACCGGGACAGGGACACAGATACGCAGTATTTT
-	TRBJ2-1	-	TRBV4-1	CASSETGRYNEQFF	TGCGCCAGCAGCGAAACGGGACGATACAATGAGCAGTTCTTC
-	TRBJ1-4	-	TRBV15	CATSRERSNEKLFF	TGTGCCACCAGCAGGGAACGATCAAATGAAAAACTGTTTTTT
few	TRBJ1-1	TRBD1	TRBV18	CASSPPTGADTEAFF	TGTGCCAGCTCACCTCCTACAGGGGCGGACACTGAAGCTTTCTTT